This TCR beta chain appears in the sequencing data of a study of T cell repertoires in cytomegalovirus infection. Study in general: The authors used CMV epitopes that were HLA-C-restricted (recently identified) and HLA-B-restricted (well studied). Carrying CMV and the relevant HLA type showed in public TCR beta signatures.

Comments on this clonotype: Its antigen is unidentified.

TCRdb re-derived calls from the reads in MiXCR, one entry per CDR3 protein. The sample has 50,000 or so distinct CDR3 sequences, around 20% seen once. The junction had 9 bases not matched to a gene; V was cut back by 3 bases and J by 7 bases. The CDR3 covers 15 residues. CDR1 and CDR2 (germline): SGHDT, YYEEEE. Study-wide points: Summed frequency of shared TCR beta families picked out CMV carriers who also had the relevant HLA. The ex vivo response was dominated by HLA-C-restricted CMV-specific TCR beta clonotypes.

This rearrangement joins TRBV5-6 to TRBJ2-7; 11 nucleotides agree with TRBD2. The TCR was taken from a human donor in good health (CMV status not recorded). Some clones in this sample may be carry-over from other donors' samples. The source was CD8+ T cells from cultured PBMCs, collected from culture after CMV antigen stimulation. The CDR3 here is CASSSRLAGIGEQYF. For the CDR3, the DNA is TGTGCCAGCAGCTCAAGACTAGCGGGGATCGGAGAGCAGTACTTC. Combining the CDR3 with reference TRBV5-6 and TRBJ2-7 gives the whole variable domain DAGVTQSPTHLIKTRGQQVTLRCSPKSGHDTVSWYQQALGQGPQFIFQYYEEEERQRGNFPDRFSGHQFPNYSSELNVNALLLGDSALYLCASSSRLAGIGEQYFGPGTRLTVT.